The sequence of this T cell receptor (beta chain) was determined in a study of vaccination and CD4 T cells after COVID-19 (dated by TCRdb to the early 2020s). Regarding the complete study: SARS-CoV-2 positivity had been established in the convalescent patients by nasal swab PCR, and mild disease was recorded in several of these patients and severe disease in one. The convalescent cohort comprised six males and four females, including two Hispanic individuals, seven Caucasians, two Asians and one multiracial person. Participants got two doses of the Pfizer-BioNTech BNT162b2 vaccine (n=8) or two doses of the Moderna mRNA-1273 vaccine (n=2). Post-COVID blood samples from convalescent patients were collected a median of approximately 93 days after diagnosis, with a range of roughly 35 to 170 days. Post-vaccine blood samples were taken a median of around 70 days after the second vaccine dose, with a range of roughly 13 to 250 days. Culture stimuli were overlapping spike peptide pools from SARS-CoV-2 and from the common cold coronaviruses HCoV-NL63, HCoV-OC43 and HCoV-229E. Control cultures received a CEFX viral epitope pool as the positive control, an HIV-1 Nef peptide pool as the negative control, or no peptide. In over 8 COVID-19 convalescent patients and several infection-naive healthy vaccine recipients, the spike-specific CD4+ TCR repertoire before mRNA vaccination was compared with the repertoire after mRNA vaccination.

Interpreted using the paper, the treatment or condition label stands for: approximately nine-day PBMC culture with coronavirus spike peptide pools or control peptides (ViraFEST assay). The ViraFEST assay was used in the study, in which antigen-specific T cells were expanded with peptide pools and expanded clonotypes were subsequently identified by TCR sequencing. Positive SARS-CoV-2 PCR tests in the convalescent patients dated from March to December 2020, before Alpha, Beta and Delta variants emerged in the United States. PBMCs were cultured at about 2 million per well in IMDM supplemented with about 5% human AB serum and about 10 IU/ml IL-2, with approximately 9.5 ug/ml peptide pools added. Half of the culture medium was replaced with fresh IL-2-containing medium on days 3 and 7. After less than 12 days of culture, CD4+ T cells were isolated by negative selection using the EasySep CD4+ T cell isolation kit. PBMCs were separated from whole blood using Ficoll-Paque Plus gradient centrifugation and then either used fresh or cryopreserved at -140C. In general, triplicate wells were set up for every culture condition.

On this clonotype itself: What this receptor recognizes is not known. Per-nucleotide qualities are absent, and no much larger clonotype sits a single base away.

The library was produced with PCR. TCR sequencing of DNA from cultured CD4+ T cells used the Oncomine TCR Beta short-read assay at the Johns Hopkins FTIC core. The QIAamp micro DNA kit was used to extract genomic DNA from the cultured CD4+ T cells. Oncomine TCR Beta libraries made from cultured CD4+ T cells were pooled using unique dual indexes and sequenced on an Illumina iSeq 100. Regarding the original processing steps: Non-productive sequences were filtered out, and CDR3s that did not start with C, did not end with F or W, or were shorter than 7 amino acids were discarded. Antigen-specific clonotypes were identified using the MANAFEST web application through comparison of peptide-stimulated wells with reference and other culture wells. Positive clones required FDR below 0.05, an odds ratio above 5, and productive frequency above 0.1% in at least two of three replicate wells. A clonotype was classed as cross-reactive if the clonotype showed significant expansion both in SARS-CoV-2 spike wells and in at least one common cold coronavirus spike condition. Levenshtein distances (stringdist) and unrooted phylogenetic trees (ape) in R version 3.6.1 were used to assess CDR3 homology. TCRdb reanalyzed the raw reads on its own, using fastp at Q25 for trimming and MiXCR for clone calling, and kept in-frame beta chains. Duplicate CDR3 protein sequences are folded into a single record with the most common DNA and genes. For this entry, the V and J calls and clone size follow TCRdb and not the study's own pipeline. Counted in this sample were around 15,000 distinct CDR3 sequences; about two fifths of them appeared once. Around 7.5% of the sample lies in the top ten.

The CDR3 runs 15 amino acids, cysteine and phenylalanine included. The sequence is cut down to CDR3 DNA, 45 bases in frame from base 1. The germline V gene sets CDR1 to SQVTM and CDR2 to ANQGSEA. V has 0 bases trimmed and J has 7 bases trimmed; junction bases matching no gene number 9. General study outcomes and caveats: The number of convalescent patients in the study was relatively small, and the study did not examine early timepoints following natural infection. Nearly all vaccine-specific clones in convalescent patients (304 of 307) were mono-reactive for SARS-CoV-2 spike rather than cross-reactive with common cold coronaviruses. The median number of SARS-CoV-2-reactive clonotypes rose from 21 after infection to roughly 40 after vaccination, but the change was not significant. Among convalescent patients, a median roughly 90% of the SARS-CoV-2-reactive clones seen after vaccination appeared only after vaccination, which suggests priming specific to the vaccine.

The specimen comprised CD4+ T cells from blood, cultured in vitro, sampled after SARS-CoV-2 vaccination. The receptor was isolated from a human donor who had recovered from COVID-19. This sequence uses TRBV29-1 and TRBJ1-1; the central 9 bases match TRBD1. The DNA sequence is TGCAGCGTTGAAGAGGTGGACAGGGGAAGTGGTGAAGCTTTCTTT. This is translated as CSVEEVDRGSGEAFF.